This T cell receptor beta chain was captured by sequencing in a study of shared clonotypes between healthy human individuals. The J segment lost 2 bases and the V segment lost 5 bases, leaving 9 bases of the junction unmatched. Germline V lookup: CDR1 LNHDA, CDR2 SQIVND (reference sequence). This CDR3 comprises 17 residues. Naive CD8 cells lacked CD45RO and underwent positive selection for CCR7, leaving out terminally differentiated effector memory CD45RA+ cells. Sorted-subset replicate PCRs used around 200 ng DNA, about 30,000 T cell genomes. The table came from immunoSEQ multiplex PCR; TCRdb's copy has only in-frame clones and leaves some out. Of about 2.1 million clones listed, about 93% are singletons.

The receptor was derived from a man younger than 35 in good health. Some clones in this sample may be carry-over from other donors' samples. The gene calls are TRBV19 and TRBJ2-6; 7 nucleotides line up with TRBD1. Sequencing was carried out using naive CD8+ T cells from PBMCs. CDR3 nucleotides: TGTGCCAGTAGTCGAGGGGACAGTCCCCCTGGGGCCAACGTCCTGACTTTC. Translated: CASSRGDSPPGANVLTF.